This entry lists 31 T cell receptor beta chains sequenced from one sample in a study of T cell repertoires in cytomegalovirus infection. TCRdb passed the reads through MiXCR, listing each CDR3 protein once. Of roughly 500,000 distinct CDR3 sequences in the sample, 33% were seen once. Antigens for these TCRs are unknown. This material consisted of cultured PBMCs, taken from culture after CMV antigen stimulation. Receptors were obtained from a human donor in good health (CMV status not recorded). Some clones in this sample may be carry-over from other donors' samples.

This clonotype was seen a handful of times. The V call is TRBV27, the J call TRBJ1-1; no clear D. CDR3 length: 13 amino acids. The V gene lost 3 bases and the J gene lost 6 bases, with 11 bases spanning the gap. Germline V gene data show CDR1 as MNHEY and CDR2 as SMNVEV (reference sequence). CDR3 residues: CASSFQVFSEAFF. CDR3 DNA: TGTGCCAGCAGTTTCCAGGTATTTTCTGAAGCTTTCTTT.

This clonotype was counted only a few times. CDR3: CATPDGRDSYNEQFF. CDR3 bases: TGTGCCACCCCGGACGGCAGGGACTCCTACAATGAGCAGTTCTTC. J is TRBJ2-1 and V is TRBV19; tentatively, D is TRBD1 (5 bases). With 10 bases removed from V and 0 bases from J, the gap between germline ends came to 16 bases. CDR3 length equals 15 residues. CDR1 LNHDA and CDR2 SQIVND come from the germline V gene (reference sequence).

This clonotype was counted between two and nine times. The V gene is TRBV28, the J gene TRBJ2-1, with D possibly matching TRBD1 (6 bases). Between the trimmed V and J ends, which lost 5 bases and 5 bases, there was a span of 13 bases. This CDR3 has 14 residues. Looked up from germline, CDR1 is MDHEN and CDR2 is SYDVKM. Here the CDR3 DNA reads TGTGCCAGCAGTCTTAGGGGGAGCGACAATGAGCAGTTCTTC. Translating it yields CASSLRGSDNEQFF.

The rearrangement joins TRBV7-2 to TRBJ2-3; 8 bases agree with TRBD1. The V segment lost 5 bases and the J segment 0 bases; nucleotides outside the gene matches: 4. This CDR3 is 15 amino acids long. The germline gives CDR1 SGHTA, CDR2 FQGNSA. CDR3 loop: CASSQDRASTDTQYF. The CDR3 DNA follows: TGTGCCAGCAGCCAGGACAGGGCGAGCACAGATACGCAGTATTTT. The variable domain in full, completed from reference TRBV7-2 and TRBJ2-3, reads GAGVSQSPSNKVTEKGKDVELRCDPISGHTALYWYRQSLGQGLEFLIYFQGNSAPDKSGLPSDRFSAERTGGSVSTLTIQRTQQEDSAVYLCASSQDRASTDTQYFGPGTRLTVL.

V gene TRBV3-1 combines with J gene TRBJ2-7; D gene unclear. The CDR3 consists of 14 residues. Between the trimmed V and J ends, which lost 4 bases and 6 bases, there was a span of 16 bases. Germline CDR1 reads LGHDT; CDR2 reads YNNKEL (reference sequence). The CDR3 DNA reads as TGTGCCAGCAGCCCGTTGAAAGGGCCAGGCGAGCAGTACTTC. Residues: CASSPLKGPGEQYF.

This rearrangement joins TRBV7-2 to TRBJ2-1; D is possibly TRBD2 (5 bases). V dropped 1 base and J dropped 3 bases, with 10 bases sitting between them. The CDR3 has 15 amino acids. Per germline, CDR1 SGHTA and CDR2 FQGNSA. Written as DNA, the CDR3 is TGTGCCAGCAGCTTAGTAGGGAGTAACTACAATGAGCAGTTCTTC. This translates into CASSLVGSNYNEQFF.

V is TRBV19 and J is TRBJ1-1; TRBD1 might be the D (5 bases). V gave up 7 bases and J gave up 2 bases, with 14 bases separating them. Germline V lookup: CDR1 LNHDA, CDR2 SQIVND (reference sequence). This CDR3 has 14 amino acids. The CDR3 DNA sequence: TGTGCCAGTAACCAAGGGGTGTTAAACACTGAAGCTTTCTTT. It specifies CASNQGVLNTEAFF.

This clonotype was seen only a few times. The chain carries TRBV5-5 and TRBJ1-5; tentative D call: TRBD1 (5 bases). Trimming shortened V by 4 bases and J by 7 bases, and 18 bases separated the two germline ends. CDR1 SGHKS and CDR2 YYEKEE come from the germline V gene (reference sequence). The CDR3 is 15 amino acids. Written as DNA, the CDR3 is TGTGCCAGCAGCATCATCCCCCTGGGGGGACAGCCCCAGCATTTT. Translating it yields CASSIIPLGGQPQHF.

A word on this clonotype: A much more abundant neighbour one base away suggests this may be a read error. The chain is built from TRBV6-5 and TRBJ2-1; 10 positions agree with TRBD2. The CDR3 loop spans 16 amino acids. Germline loops: CDR1 MNHEY, CDR2 SVGAGI. The CDR3 sequence is CATRVAGGPSYNERFF. DNA for the CDR3: TGTGCCACAAGGGTAGCGGGAGGTCCCTCCTACAATGAGCGGTTCTTC.

This clonotype has just a few counts. The chain is built from TRBV28 and TRBJ1-3; 11 bases map to TRBD1. Germline V gene lookup returns CDR1 MDHEN and CDR2 SYDVKM. J was trimmed by 4 bases and V by 5 bases; bases with no gene match: 7. The CDR3 runs to 16 residues. The CDR3 region is CASSLPGQGGGNTIYF. The CDR3 DNA is TGTGCCAGCAGTCTTCCGGGACAGGGGGGGGGAAACACCATATATTTT. Drawing the rest from reference TRBV28 and TRBJ1-3, the complete variable domain is DVKVTQSSRYLVKRTGEKVFLECVQDMDHENMFWYRQDPGLGLRLIYFSYDVKMKEKGDIPEGYSVSREKKERFSLILESASTNQTSMYLCASSLPGQGGGNTIYFGEGSWLTVV.

The V and J genes are TRBV7-2 and TRBJ2-4; 12 nucleotides line up with TRBD2. V gave up 1 base and J gave up 7 bases; unmatched junction bases: 8. The CDR3 covers 17 residues. Germline values: CDR1 SGHTA, CDR2 FQGNSA. Written as DNA, the CDR3 is TGTGCCAGCAGCTTAGTGGCGTCTAGCGGGAGGGGGAACATTCAGTACTTC. Translation gives CASSLVASSGRGNIQYF.

The genes are TRBV19 and TRBJ2-5; 7 bases agree with TRBD1. The CDR3 is made up of 17 amino acids. Germline values: CDR1 LNHDA, CDR2 SQIVND (reference sequence). With 1 base clipped from V and 0 bases from J, the junction kept 8 bases outside the gene matches. CDR3: CASSIGAGGIYQETQYF. DNA of the CDR3: TGTGCCAGTAGTATAGGGGCAGGGGGAATTTACCAAGAGACCCAGTACTTC. Full variable domain (missing parts from reference TRBV19 and TRBJ2-5): DGGITQSPKYLFRKEGQNVTLSCEQNLNHDAMYWYRQDPGQGLRLIYYSQIVNDFQKGDIAEGYSVSREKKESFPLTVTSAQKNPTAFYLCASSIGAGGIYQETQYFGPGTRLLVL.

This clonotype was found a few times. V usage is TRBV15 and J usage is TRBJ2-3; 8 positions agree with TRBD1. The CDR3 is 14 residues long. Germline-derived CDR1 and CDR2 are LNHNV and YYDKDF (reference sequence). The V gene end was trimmed by 0 bases and the J gene end by 7 bases; junction bases not matched to a gene: 3. The CDR3 DNA is TGTGCCACCAGCAGAGAGGCAGGGGGCAATACGCAGTATTTT. This sequence encodes CATSREAGGNTQYF.

The rearrangement uses TRBV6-2 or TRBV6-3 and TRBJ2-2; 9 nucleotides match TRBD1. V was clipped by 7 bases and J by 3 bases; unmatched bases: 9. This CDR3 has 16 amino acids. Germline assignment: CDR1 MNHEY and CDR2 SVGEGT. The CDR3 loop is CASNPDRGSYTGELFF. CDR3 nucleotides: TGTGCCAGCAACCCGGACAGGGGTTCATACACCGGGGAGCTGTTTTTT.

The table lists this clonotype with a count of one. The J gene is TRBJ1-5, the V gene TRBV7-4, with 10 bases identical to TRBD1. CDR1 and CDR2 from the germline V gene are SGHVT and SQSDAQ. The CDR3 runs to 16 residues. After removal of 1 base from V and 6 bases from J, the junction contained 6 bases not matched to a gene. The CDR3 reads CASSLEGTGVGQPQHF. In DNA, the CDR3 is TGTGCCAGCAGCTTAGAGGGGACAGGGGTTGGTCAGCCCCAGCATTTT.

V gene TRBV5-6 combines with J gene TRBJ2-2, with TRBD2 matching 10 bases. Germline loops: CDR1 SGHDT, CDR2 YYEEEE. Trimming at V came to 6 bases and at J to 4 bases, leaving 6 bases not matched to a gene. The CDR3 consists of 15 residues. CDR3 bases: TGTGCCAGCACCTTACTAGCGGGATTCACCGGGGAGCTGTTTTTT. Its translation: CASTLLAGFTGELFF.

This chain joins TRBV12-3 or TRBV12-4 and TRBJ2-1; D not resolved. The CDR3 covers 14 residues. Trimming stripped 5 bases from V and 0 bases from J, with 8 bases between. The CDR3 DNA reads as TGTGCCAGCAGTCTTACATACTCCTACAATGAGCAGTTCTTC. Its translation is CASSLTYSYNEQFF.

This clonotype showed up just a few times. The chain combines TRBV2 with TRBJ2-1, with 7 bases that match TRBD2. This CDR3 region has 15 residues. Germline-derived CDR1 and CDR2 are SNHLY and FYNNEI. V trimming: 4 bases; J trimming: 3 bases; junction bases outside the gene matches: 6. Written as DNA, the CDR3 is TGTGCCAGCAGTGGGGGGGAGCGGGGCTACAATGAGCAGTTCTTC. This sequence encodes CASSGGERGYNEQFF. Supplemented by reference TRBV2 and TRBJ2-1, the full variable domain reads EPEVTQTPSHQVTQMGQEVILRCVPISNHLYFYWYRQILGQKVEFLVSFYNNEISEKSEIFDDQFSVERPDGSNFTLKIRSTKLEDSAMYFCASSGGERGYNEQFFGPGTRLTVL.

In its sample, this clonotype was seen many times. J is TRBJ2-5 and V is TRBV7-2; D is uncertain. CDR1 is SGHTA and CDR2 is FQGNSA in the germline V gene. This CDR3 contains 13 residues. The V gene lost 5 bases and the J gene lost 1 base, with 8 bases spanning the gap. This CDR3 is CASSPRLQETQYF. The CDR3 DNA follows: TGTGCCAGCAGCCCCAGACTCCAAGAGACCCAGTACTTC.

The chain has TRBV10-3 and TRBJ1-6; 7 nucleotides line up with TRBD1. V shed 2 bases, J shed 13 bases, and the junction held 11 bases outside the gene matches. The CDR3 contains 15 residues. Germline CDR1 and CDR2: ENHRY and SYGVKD. As DNA, the CDR3 is TGTGCCATCAGTGAGAGCCCAGGACAGGTTATTCCCCTCCACTTT. The encoded protein is CAISESPGQVIPLHF.

This sequence joins TRBV6-1 and TRBJ2-7; D unclear. The CDR3 contains 13 residues. V was shortened by 3 bases and J by 2 bases, with 8 bases between the two germline ends. Germline V gene sequence: CDR1 MNHNS, CDR2 SASEGT. The CDR3 loop is CASSDSLAYEQYF. The CDR3 coding sequence is TGTGCCAGCAGTGACTCACTCGCCTACGAGCAGTACTTC.

The chain is built from TRBV14 and TRBJ2-2; D is uncertain. CDR1 is SGHDN, CDR2 FVKESK, per germline. CDR3 length equals 14 residues. Trimming stripped 0 bases from V and 8 bases from J, with 10 bases between. DNA of the CDR3: TGTGCCAGCAGCCAAGATGGAGCCCTTGGGGAGCTGTTTTTT. Protein product: CASSQDGALGELFF.

The CDR3 DNA sequence: TGTGCCAGTAGCTTTCGGGGCTTGAATACAGATACGCAGTATTTT. As protein: CASSFRGLNTDTQYF. The chain recombines TRBV19 with TRBJ2-3; D tentatively fits TRBD1 or TRBD2 (5 bases each). CDR1 is LNHDA and CDR2 is SQIVND in the germline V gene (reference sequence). The germline V and J ends were trimmed by 6 bases and 3 bases, with 16 bases remaining between them. The CDR3 is 15 residues long. Combining the CDR3 with reference TRBV19 and TRBJ2-3 gives the whole variable domain DGGITQSPKYLFRKEGQNVTLSCEQNLNHDAMYWYRQDPGQGLRLIYYSQIVNDFQKGDIAEGYSVSREKKESFPLTVTSAQKNPTAFYLCASSFRGLNTDTQYFGPGTRLTVL.

The chain recombines TRBV19 with TRBJ1-1; maybe TRBD1 (5 bases). V gave up 6 bases and J gave up 4 bases, with 12 bases separating them. There are 13 residues in the CDR3. From germline, CDR1 is LNHDA and CDR2 SQIVND (reference sequence). The CDR3 here is CASSKSGGTEAFF. In nucleotides, the CDR3 is TGTGCCAGTAGCAAGTCGGGGGGCACTGAAGCTTTCTTT.

This clonotype occurred a few times. The V and J genes are TRBV12-3 or TRBV12-4 and TRBJ2-7, with 12 bases lining up with TRBD1. Trimming cost V 5 bases and J 2 bases; bases outside gene matches: 13. The CDR3 extends over 18 amino acids. CDR3 sequence (DNA): TGTGCCAGCAGTCCCGGGACAGGGGGCTTAGGAACGACCTACGAGCAGTACTTC. Translating it yields CASSPGTGGLGTTYEQYF.

V usage is TRBV7-2 and J usage is TRBJ2-1, with 8 bases that match TRBD2. Germline V gene sequence: CDR1 SGHTA, CDR2 FQGNSA. The CDR3 spans 14 residues. The junction had 7 bases not matched to a gene; V was cut back by 3 bases and J by 9 bases. The CDR3 loop is CASSLTGGFTEQFF. The CDR3 bases are TGTGCCAGCAGCTTGACGGGAGGGTTCACTGAGCAGTTCTTC.

The rearrangement uses TRBV4-3 and TRBJ2-1; 15 bases line up with TRBD2. The length of the CDR3 is 19 residues. V was clipped by 0 bases and J by 7 bases; unmatched bases: 10. From germline, CDR1 is LGHNA and CDR2 YSLEER. The CDR3 DNA is TGCGCCAGCAGCCAAGATAGGACTAGCGGGAGGGCGGGAGAAAATGAGCAGTTCTTC. Protein product: CASSQDRTSGRAGENEQFF.

This clonotype was recorded only once. J is TRBJ2-1 and V is TRBV3-1; weak D call: TRBD1 (6 bases). Trimming left V 1 base short and J 4 bases short, with 20 bases between. From germline, CDR1 is LGHDT and CDR2 YNNKEL (reference sequence). The CDR3 contains 18 residues. CDR3 sequence (DNA): TGTGCCAGCAGCCAAGGAAGACTCCCAGGGGCGATATACAATGAGCAGTTCTTC. This codes for CASSQGRLPGAIYNEQFF.

The genes are TRBV19 and TRBJ2-5; no clear D gene. CDR1 and CDR2 from the germline V gene are LNHDA and SQIVND (reference sequence). The CDR3 runs to 13 residues. Trimming took 3 bases from V and 5 from J, leaving 10 bases between them. CDR3 bases: TGTGCCAGTAGTATTGAATTTTTGGAGACCCAGTACTTC. Its protein is CASSIEFLETQYF.

This chain joins TRBV29-1 and TRBJ1-4; D is unclear. CDR1 is SQVTM, CDR2 ANQGSEA, per germline. The CDR3 contains 13 residues. V dropped 4 bases and J dropped 2 bases, with 8 bases sitting between them. In DNA, the CDR3 is TGCAGCGTTGGACTGAGGACTAATGAAAAACTGTTTTTT. It encodes CSVGLRTNEKLFF.

A few counts support this clonotype. This chain uses TRBV7-3 with TRBJ2-5; D is undetermined. V shed 5 bases and J shed 12 bases, with 13 bases lying between them. CDR1 and CDR2 (germline): SGHTA, FQGTGA. The CDR3 sequence is 11 residues long. CDR3 nucleotide sequence: TGTGCCAGCAGCGCTGACGGAAATAAGTACTTC. This gives the protein CASSADGNKYF.